This T cell receptor (beta chain) stems from a study of neurological immune-mediated disorders. The V gene end was trimmed by 1 base and the J gene end by 3 bases; junction bases not matched to a gene: 6. The CDR3 sequence is 17 residues long. Per germline, CDR1 SGDLS and CDR2 YYNGEE. cDNA synthesis was performed by 5'RACE with 10-nucleotide random UMIs. TCRdb ran MiXCR on the 5' RACE reads and lists one entry per CDR3 protein. The profile covers 45,000 to 50,000 distinct CDR3 sequences, with 4.5% appearing a single time and approximately 5.3% taken by the ten largest. Sequencing used PBMCs. This chain links TRBV9 with TRBJ1-6; TRBD1 agrees at 8 bases. This receptor was obtained from a woman aged 60 to 75 with multiple sclerosis. The CDR3 region is CASSVSTGVGYNSPLHF. CDR3 coding DNA: TGTGCCAGCAGCGTATCGACAGGGGTTGGCTATAATTCACCCCTCCACTTT.